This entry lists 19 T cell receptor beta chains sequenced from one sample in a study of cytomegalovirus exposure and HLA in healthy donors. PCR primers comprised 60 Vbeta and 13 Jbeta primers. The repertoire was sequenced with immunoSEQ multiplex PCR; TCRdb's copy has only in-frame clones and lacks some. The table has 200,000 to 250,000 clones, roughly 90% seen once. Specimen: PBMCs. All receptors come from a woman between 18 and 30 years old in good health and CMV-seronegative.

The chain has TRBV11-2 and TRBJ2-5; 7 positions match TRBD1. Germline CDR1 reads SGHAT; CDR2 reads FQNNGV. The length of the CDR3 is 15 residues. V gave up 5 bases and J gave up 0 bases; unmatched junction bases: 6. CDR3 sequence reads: CASSPLDRDQETQYF. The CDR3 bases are TGTGCCAGCAGCCCACTCGACAGGGACCAAGAGACCCAGTACTTC.

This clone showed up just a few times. CDR3 bases: TGTGCCAGCAGTGAAGCCGGGTGGTGGCGGGAAAAACTGTTTTTT. Translation: CASSEAGWWREKLFF. This chain links TRBV25-1 with TRBJ1-4, with D unclear. Trimming shortened V by 2 bases and J by 8 bases, and 15 bases separated the two germline ends. Germline V gene data show CDR1 as MGHDK and CDR2 as SYGVNS. The CDR3 sequence is 15 residues long.

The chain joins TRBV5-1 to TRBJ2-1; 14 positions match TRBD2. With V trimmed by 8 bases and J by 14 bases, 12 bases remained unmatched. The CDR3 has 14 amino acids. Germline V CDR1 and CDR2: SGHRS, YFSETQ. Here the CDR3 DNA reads TGCGCCAGTAGGCCGACTAGCGGGGGGGCCGTAGAGTTCTTC. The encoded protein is CASRPTSGGAVEFF.

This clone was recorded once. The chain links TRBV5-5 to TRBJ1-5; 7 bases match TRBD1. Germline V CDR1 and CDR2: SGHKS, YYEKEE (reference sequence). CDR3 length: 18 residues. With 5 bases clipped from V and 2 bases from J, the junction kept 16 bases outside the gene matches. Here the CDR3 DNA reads TGTGCCAGCAGTCTAAACGCGGGGGGACAGATACGCAATCAGCCCCAGCATTTT. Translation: CASSLNAGGQIRNQPQHF. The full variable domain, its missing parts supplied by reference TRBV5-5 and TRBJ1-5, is DAGVTQSPTHLIKTRGQQVTLRCSPISGHKSVSWYQQVLGQGPQFIFQYYEKEERGRGNFPDRFSARQFPNYSSELNVNALLLGDSALYLCASSLNAGGQIRNQPQHFGDGTRLSIL.

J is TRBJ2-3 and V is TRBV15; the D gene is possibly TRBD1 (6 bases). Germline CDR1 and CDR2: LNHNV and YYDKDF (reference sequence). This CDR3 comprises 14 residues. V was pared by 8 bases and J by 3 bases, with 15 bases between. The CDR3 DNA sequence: TGTGCCACCCGTTTTAACAGGGAGACAGATACGCAGTATTTT. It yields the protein CATRFNRETDTQYF.

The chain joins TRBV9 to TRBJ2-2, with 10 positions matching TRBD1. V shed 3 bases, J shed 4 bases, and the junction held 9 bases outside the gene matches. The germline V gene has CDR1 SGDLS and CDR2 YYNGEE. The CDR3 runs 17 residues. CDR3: CASSAEGQGLATGELFF. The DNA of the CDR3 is TGTGCCAGCAGCGCAGAGGGACAGGGGTTGGCCACCGGGGAGCTGTTTTTT.

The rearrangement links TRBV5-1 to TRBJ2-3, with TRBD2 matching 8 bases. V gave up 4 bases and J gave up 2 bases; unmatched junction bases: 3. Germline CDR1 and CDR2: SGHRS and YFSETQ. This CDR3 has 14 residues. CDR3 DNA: TGCGCCAGCAGCCAAGGACTAGCCACAGATACGCAGTATTTT. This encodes CASSQGLATDTQYF.

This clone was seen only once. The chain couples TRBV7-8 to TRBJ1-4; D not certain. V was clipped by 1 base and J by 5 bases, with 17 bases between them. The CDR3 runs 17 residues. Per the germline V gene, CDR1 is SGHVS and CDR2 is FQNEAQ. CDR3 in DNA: TGTGCCAGCAGCTTAGAAGGGCGGGCCCAGAGAAATGAAAAACTGTTTTTT. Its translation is CASSLEGRAQRNEKLFF. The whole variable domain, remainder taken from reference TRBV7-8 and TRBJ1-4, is GAGVSQSPRYKVAKRGQDVALRCDPISGHVSLFWYQQALGQGPEFLTYFQNEAQLDKSGLPSDRFFAERPEGSVSTLKIQRTQQEDSAVYLCASSLEGRAQRNEKLFFGSGTQLSVL.

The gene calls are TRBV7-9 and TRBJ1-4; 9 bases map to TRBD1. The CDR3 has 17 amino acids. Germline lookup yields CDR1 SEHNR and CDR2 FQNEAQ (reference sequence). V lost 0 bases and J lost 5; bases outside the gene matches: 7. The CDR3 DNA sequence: TGTGCCAGCAGCTTAGCCACAGGGGGCCCCTTCAATGAAAAACTGTTTTTT. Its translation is CASSLATGGPFNEKLFF. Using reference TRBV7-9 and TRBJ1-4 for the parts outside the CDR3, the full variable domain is DTGVSQNPRHKITKRGQNVTFRCDPISEHNRLYWYRQTLGQGPEFLTYFQNEAQLEKSRLLSDRFSAERPKGSFSTLEIQRTEQGDSAMYLCASSLATGGPFNEKLFFGSGTQLSVL.

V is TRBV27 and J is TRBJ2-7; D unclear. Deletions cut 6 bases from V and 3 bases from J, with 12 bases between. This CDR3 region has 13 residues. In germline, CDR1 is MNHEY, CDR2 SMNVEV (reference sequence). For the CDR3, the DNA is TGTGCCAGCAGCAGGTACTCAGACTACGAGCAGTACTTC. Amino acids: CASSRYSDYEQYF.

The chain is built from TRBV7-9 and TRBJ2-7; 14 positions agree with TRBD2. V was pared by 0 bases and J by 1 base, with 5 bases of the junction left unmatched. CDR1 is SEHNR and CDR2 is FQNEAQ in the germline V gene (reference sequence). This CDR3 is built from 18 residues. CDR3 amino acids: CASSLAPGLAGASYEQYF. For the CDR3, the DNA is TGTGCCAGCAGCTTAGCGCCGGGACTAGCGGGAGCTTCCTACGAGCAGTACTTC.

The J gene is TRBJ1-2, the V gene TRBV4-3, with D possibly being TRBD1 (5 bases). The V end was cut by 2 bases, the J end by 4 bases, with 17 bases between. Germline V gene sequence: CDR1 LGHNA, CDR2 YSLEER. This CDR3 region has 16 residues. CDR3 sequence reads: CASSQNRQIVSYGYTF. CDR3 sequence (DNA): TGCGCCAGCAGCCAAAATCGACAGATAGTTAGCTATGGCTACACCTTC.

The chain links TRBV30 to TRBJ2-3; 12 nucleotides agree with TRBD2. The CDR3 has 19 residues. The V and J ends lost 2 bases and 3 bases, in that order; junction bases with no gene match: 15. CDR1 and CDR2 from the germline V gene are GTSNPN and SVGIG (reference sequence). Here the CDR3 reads CAWSPRGIGLAGITDTQYF. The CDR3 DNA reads TGTGCCTGGAGTCCACGGGGGATAGGACTAGCGGGGATTACAGATACGCAGTATTTT.

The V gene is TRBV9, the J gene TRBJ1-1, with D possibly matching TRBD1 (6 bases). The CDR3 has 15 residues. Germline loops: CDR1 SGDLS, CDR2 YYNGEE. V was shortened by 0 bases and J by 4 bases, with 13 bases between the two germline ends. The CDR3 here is CASSVVGDTRTEAFF. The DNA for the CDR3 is TGTGCCAGCAGCGTAGTAGGGGACACTCGCACTGAAGCTTTCTTT. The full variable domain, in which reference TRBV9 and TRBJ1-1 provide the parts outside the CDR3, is DSGVTQTPKHLITATGQRVTLRCSPRSGDLSVYWYQQSLDQGLQFLIQYYNGEERAKGNILERFSAQQFPDLHSELNLSSLELGDSALYFCASSVVGDTRTEAFFGQGTRLTVV.

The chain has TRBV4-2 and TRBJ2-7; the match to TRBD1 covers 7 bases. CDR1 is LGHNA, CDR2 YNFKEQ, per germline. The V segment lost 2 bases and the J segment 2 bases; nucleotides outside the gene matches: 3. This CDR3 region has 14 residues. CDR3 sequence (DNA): TGTGCCAGCAGCCAACAACAGGGGACCTACGAGCAGTACTTC. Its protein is CASSQQQGTYEQYF.

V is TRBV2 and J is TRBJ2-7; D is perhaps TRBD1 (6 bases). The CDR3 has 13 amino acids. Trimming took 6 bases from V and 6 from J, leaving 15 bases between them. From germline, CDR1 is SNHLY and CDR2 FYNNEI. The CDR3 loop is CASRASRTAEQYF. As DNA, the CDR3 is TGTGCCAGCAGGGCCTCGCGGACAGCCGAGCAGTACTTC.

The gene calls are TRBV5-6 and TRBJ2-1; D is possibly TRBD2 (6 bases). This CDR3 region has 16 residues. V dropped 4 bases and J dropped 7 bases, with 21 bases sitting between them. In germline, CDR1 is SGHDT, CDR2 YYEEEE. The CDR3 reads CASSGSFSGVRNEQFF. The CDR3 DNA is TGTGCCAGCAGCGGCAGTTTTAGCGGAGTTAGGAATGAGCAGTTCTTC. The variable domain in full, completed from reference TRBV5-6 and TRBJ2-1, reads DAGVTQSPTHLIKTRGQQVTLRCSPKSGHDTVSWYQQALGQGPQFIFQYYEEEERQRGNFPDRFSGHQFPNYSSELNVNALLLGDSALYLCASSGSFSGVRNEQFFGPGTRLTVL.

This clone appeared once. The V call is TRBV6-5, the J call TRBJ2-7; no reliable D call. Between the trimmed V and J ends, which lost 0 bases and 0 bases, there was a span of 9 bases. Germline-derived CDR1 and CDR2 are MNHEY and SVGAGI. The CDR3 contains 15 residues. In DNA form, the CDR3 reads TGTGCCAGCAGTTACTCGGCCGGAGCCTCCTACGAGCAGTACTTC. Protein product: CASSYSAGASYEQYF.

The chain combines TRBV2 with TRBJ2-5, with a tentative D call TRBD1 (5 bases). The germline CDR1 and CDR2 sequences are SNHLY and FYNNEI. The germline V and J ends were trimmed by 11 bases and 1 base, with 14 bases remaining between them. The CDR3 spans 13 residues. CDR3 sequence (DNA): TGTGCCCTGGGGCAGGACACCCAAGAGACCCAGTACTTC. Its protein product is CALGQDTQETQYF.